Here is one TCR beta chain with its context. The data stem from a study of blood T cell repertoires in COVID-19. Study overall: Some COVID-19 samples were acute and others convalescent; all came from the United States, Italy and Spain. T cells, B-cell-depleted T cells, or PBMCs provided the cDNA or gDNA that served as material.

Original data processing: Reference gene primers were amplified, and this amplification served to estimate nucleated cell counts. Sequencing used immunoSEQ multiplex PCR; TCRdb keeps in-frame clones, though not all of them. D and trimming were read from the DNA, whereas the V and J calls and clone size are those reported in that table. The profile shows 45,000 to 70,000 clones, less than 75% of them singletons. This CDR3 is 14 amino acids long. The germline V and J ends were trimmed by 5 bases and 3 bases, with 13 bases remaining between them. Germline V lookup: CDR1 LNHDA, CDR2 SQIVND (reference sequence).

The sequence derives from a woman between 50 and 59 years old with active or convalescent COVID-19. Sequenced sample: peripheral blood. The chain couples TRBV19 to TRBJ1-2, with no clear D. CDR3 amino acids: CASSWIEGYYGYTF. CDR3 in DNA: TGTGCCAGTAGTTGGATAGAGGGCTACTATGGCTACACCTTC.